This T cell receptor beta chain was retrieved from a study of blood T cell repertoires in COVID-19. Study-wide context: Researchers got acute and convalescent COVID-19 samples from the United States, Italy and Spain. Sources were T cells, B-cell-depleted T cells, or PBMCs; the material itself was cDNA or gDNA.

Trimming cost V 5 bases and J 2 bases, with 11 bases left between them. Germline assignment: CDR1 MNHEY and CDR2 SVGAGI. The CDR3 length is 14 residues. Original analysis: From reference gene primer amplification, estimates of nucleated cell counts were derived. Here immunoSEQ multiplex PCR was the method, and the copy in TCRdb shows in-frame clones only, minus some. The V and J calls and clone size come from that table; D and trimming were worked out from the DNA. The table records 130,000 to 150,000 clones, 80% of them present only once. The table lists this clone with a count of one. The TCR originated in a man between 65 and 85 years old who had recovered from COVID-19. Sequencing input: peripheral blood. The chain links TRBV6-5 to TRBJ2-3; possibly TRBD2 for D (6 bases). The CDR3 here is CASSRAGITDTQYF. The CDR3 DNA is TGTGCCAGCAGTAGGGCGGGGATCACAGATACGCAGTATTTT.